Reported below is one T cell receptor beta chain. This entry belongs to a study of OX40 agonist ivuxolimab in advanced cancers. This CDR3 has 19 amino acids. V lost 6 bases and J lost 0; bases outside the gene matches: 18. Per the germline V gene, CDR1 is MDHEN and CDR2 is SYDVKM. The protocol was immunoSEQ multiplex PCR, while the TCRdb copy is restricted to in-frame clones and leaves out a portion. The sample has approximately 120,000 clones, about 90% seen once. This sample comprised CD4+ or CD8+ T cells sorted from blood, obtained in a trial of the OX40 agonist ivuxolimab. The sequence derives from an adult with an advanced solid tumor such as melanoma, head and neck, liver or kidney cancer. V and J are TRBV28 and TRBJ1-2, with 8 bases aligning to TRBD1. CDR3 sequence: CASRGGVGTGGTSNYGYTF. In DNA form, the CDR3 reads TGTGCCAGCAGGGGGGGAGTTGGGACAGGCGGGACGTCTAACTATGGCTACACCTTC.